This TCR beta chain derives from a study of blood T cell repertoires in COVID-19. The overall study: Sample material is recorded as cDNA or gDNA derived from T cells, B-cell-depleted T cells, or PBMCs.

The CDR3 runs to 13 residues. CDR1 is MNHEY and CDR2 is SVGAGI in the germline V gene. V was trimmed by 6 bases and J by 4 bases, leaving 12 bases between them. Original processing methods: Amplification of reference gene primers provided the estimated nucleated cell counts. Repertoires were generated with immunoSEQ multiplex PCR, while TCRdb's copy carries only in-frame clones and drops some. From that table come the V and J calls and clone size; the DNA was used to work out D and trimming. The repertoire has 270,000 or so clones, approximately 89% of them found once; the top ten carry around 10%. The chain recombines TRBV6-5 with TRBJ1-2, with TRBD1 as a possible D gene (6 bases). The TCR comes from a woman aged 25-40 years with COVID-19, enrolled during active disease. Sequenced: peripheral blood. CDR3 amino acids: CASRNLTGYGYTF. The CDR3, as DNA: TGTGCCAGCAGAAACTTGACAGGCTATGGCTACACCTTC.